Listed below are T cell receptor beta chains from one sample, sequenced in a study of multiple sclerosis patients with progressive multifocal leukoencephalopathy. Clones were sequenced by immunoSEQ multiplex PCR, and TCRdb holds only the in-frame ones, with some missing. This sample yields tens of thousands of clones, of which more than 75% are seen a single time; 1.1% belongs to the top ten. The sample taken for sequencing was PBMCs. The receptors originated from a human donor with multiple sclerosis. Each CDR3 is given with its conserved first and last residue. D genes are given only for firm matches. A clone size is listed for some rows: how often the clone was seen (once, few, many), or a class if it is expanded.

j_call,v_call,d_call,clone_size,cdr3_aa,cdr3_nt
TRBJ2-3,TRBV30,TRBD2,.,CAWSVGAGGLTDTQYF,TGTGCCTGGAGTGTTGGAGCGGGGGGGCTAACAGATACGCAGTATTTT
TRBJ2-7,TRBV27,.,.,CASRQGASEQYF,TGTGCCAGCCGACAAGGGGCATCCGAGCAGTACTTC
TRBJ2-1,TRBV27,.,few,CASSLLGGTEQFF,TGTGCCAGCAGTTTATTGGGGGGAACTGAGCAGTTCTTC
TRBJ1-1,TRBV27,.,.,CASSKPHRNTEAFF,TGTGCCAGCAGCAAACCCCACCGGAACACTGAAGCTTTCTTT
TRBJ1-2,TRBV5-4,.,.,CASSLESRGYGYTF,TGTGCCAGCAGCTTGGAATCCAGGGGCTATGGCTACACCTTC
TRBJ2-3,TRBV19,TRBD1,.,CASSPYYSYRGEGADTQYF,TGTGCCAGTAGTCCCTATTATTCCTACAGGGGCGAAGGGGCAGATACGCAGTATTTT
TRBJ1-4,TRBV4-2,.,.,CASSQGTGDNEKLFF,TGTGCCAGCAGCCAAGGTACGGGGGATAATGAAAAACTGTTTTTT
TRBJ1-2,TRBV7-9,.,.,CASSLGTWTYGYTF,TGTGCCAGCAGCTTAGGGACGTGGACCTATGGCTACACCTTC
TRBJ2-1,TRBV5-6,TRBD2,few,CASSGSGGSYNEQFF,TGTGCCAGCAGCGGTAGCGGGGGATCCTACAATGAGCAGTTCTTC
TRBJ2-5,TRBV19,TRBD2,.,CASSMIDSGVETQYF,TGTGCCAGTAGTATGATAGATAGCGGGGTAGAGACCCAGTACTTC
TRBJ2-1,TRBV7-2,.,.,CASSLAGAIYNEQFF,TGTGCCAGCAGCTTAGCGGGGGCCATCTACAATGAGCAGTTCTTC
TRBJ2-1,TRBV19,TRBD1,.,CASSIRQGEYNEQFF,TGTGCCAGTAGTATCCGACAGGGAGAATACAATGAGCAGTTCTTC
TRBJ2-5,TRBV7-7,.,.,CASSRTGGEQETQYF,TGTGCTAGCAGCCGAACTGGCGGGGAACAAGAGACCCAGTACTTC
TRBJ2-1,TRBV30,TRBD1,.,CAWGQGWDEQFF,TGTGCCTGGGGACAGGGGTGGGATGAGCAGTTCTTC
TRBJ1-5,TRBV6-5,.,.,CASSSAASNQPQHF,TGTGCCAGCAGTTCGGCAGCTAGCAATCAGCCCCAGCATTTT
TRBJ1-1,TRBV28,.,.,CASNRGNTEAFF,TGTGCCAGCAATAGGGGTAACACTGAAGCTTTCTTT
TRBJ1-1,TRBV7-6,.,.,CASSLDVRDTEAFF,TGTGCCAGCAGCTTAGATGTGAGGGACACTGAAGCTTTCTTT
TRBJ1-4,TRBV6-6,.,once,CASSMDGRREKLFF,TGTGCCAGCAGCATGGACGGCAGGCGTGAAAAACTGTTTTTT
TRBJ1-4,TRBV27,.,.,CASSPQGSYEKLFF,TGTGCCAGCAGTCCACAGGGATCCTATGAAAAACTGTTTTTT
TRBJ2-7,TRBV7-2,.,once,CASSLDMGYEQYF,TGTGCCAGCAGCTTAGACATGGGCTACGAGCAGTACTTC
TRBJ1-5,TRBV27,.,.,CASRDPGTSSQPQHF,TGTGCCAGCAGAGACCCCGGGACATCATCTCAGCCCCAGCATTTT
TRBJ2-7,TRBV29-1,.,.,CSVVWGITGAVIYHEQYF,TGCAGCGTTGTGTGGGGGATTACGGGCGCAGTTATTTACCACGAGCAGTACTTC
TRBJ2-6,TRBV27,TRBD2,.,CASSLGGGGANVLTF,TGTGCCAGCAGTTTAGGGGGGGGAGGGGCCAACGTCCTGACTTTC
TRBJ2-3,TRBV7-6,.,.,CASSLAGGGPTDTQYF,TGTGCCAGCAGCTTAGCGGGCGGGGGCCCCACAGATACGCAGTATTTT
TRBJ1-2,TRBV10-3,.,.,CAISGGGGVDGYTF,TGTGCCATCAGTGGGGGTGGTGGGGTGGATGGCTACACCTTC
TRBJ1-1,TRBV7-2,.,.,CASSPRGARGLNTEAFF,TGTGCCAGCAGCCCGCGGGGGGCCCGGGGACTGAACACTGAAGCTTTCTTT
TRBJ2-3,TRBV5-4,TRBD2,.,CASSPEGRGGTDTQYF,TGTGCCAGCAGCCCGGAGGGGCGGGGAGGGACAGATACGCAGTATTTT
TRBJ1-4,TRBV6-1,.,.,CASSEGGGGSEKLFF,TGTGCCAGCAGTGAAGGGGGCGGTGGTTCCGAAAAACTGTTTTTT
TRBJ2-7,TRBV9,.,once,CASSKGGPSSYEQYF,TGTGCCAGCAGTAAGGGGGGGCCCTCGTCCTACGAGCAGTACTTC
TRBJ2-5,TRBV19,.,.,CASSILGDPQETQYF,TGTGCCAGTAGTATCCTCGGGGACCCCCAAGAGACCCAGTACTTC
TRBJ2-1,TRBV13,.,.,CASSHFAGSYNEQFF,TGTGCCAGCAGCCACTTCGCGGGGTCTTACAATGAGCAGTTCTTC
TRBJ2-3,TRBV27,TRBD2,.,CASSPFAGGGTDTQYF,TGTGCCAGCAGTCCCTTTGCGGGGGGCGGCACAGATACGCAGTATTTT
TRBJ1-1,TRBV12-5,.,.,CASGLKGGVTEAFF,TGTGCTAGTGGTTTGAAGGGAGGGGTGACTGAAGCTTTCTTT
TRBJ1-3,TRBV9,TRBD1,.,CASSVGQGQRSSGNTIYF,TGTGCCAGCAGCGTAGGGCAGGGACAGAGATCCTCTGGAAACACCATATATTTT
TRBJ1-4,TRBV4-2,.,.,CASSPTGPRGENEKLFF,TGTGCCAGCAGCCCAACGGGACCCCGGGGAGAGAATGAAAAACTGTTTTTT
TRBJ1-1,TRBV27,TRBD1,.,CASSRQGHTEAFF,TGTGCCAGCAGTAGACAGGGGCACACTGAAGCTTTCTTT
TRBJ2-1,TRBV2,TRBD2,.,CASSERGGYNEQFF,TGTGCCAGCAGTGAGCGGGGGGGATACAATGAGCAGTTCTTC
TRBJ2-7,TRBV2,.,.,CASSPTGTNYEQYF,TGTGCCAGCAGTCCTACAGGGACAAACTACGAGCAGTACTTC
TRBJ1-1,TRBV18,TRBD1,.,CASSPGQDTEAFF,TGTGCCAGCTCACCCGGACAGGACACTGAAGCTTTCTTT
TRBJ2-1,TRBV4-3,.,.,CASSQDRVGLNEQFF,TGCGCCAGCAGCCAAGATCGGGTGGGGCTCAATGAGCAGTTCTTC
TRBJ1-2,TRBV19,.,once,CAITRGDYGYTF,TGTGCCATCACACGGGGCGACTATGGCTACACCTTC
TRBJ2-1,TRBV18,.,.,CASSPRVGTVDNEQFF,TGTGCCAGCTCACCACGGGTAGGGACGGTGGACAATGAGCAGTTCTTC
TRBJ2-3,TRBV7-9,TRBD2,.,CASNRAGVTDTQYF,TGTGCCAGCAACCGAGCGGGAGTCACAGATACGCAGTATTTT
TRBJ1-6,TRBV28,.,.,CARFTGSNYNSPLHF,TGTGCCAGATTCACAGGGTCTAACTATAATTCACCCCTCCACTTT
TRBJ2-3,TRBV5-8,.,once,CASSLVAEVLYF,TGTGCCAGCAGCTTGGTGGCAGAAGTCCTGTATTTT
TRBJ1-5,TRBV5-1,.,.,CASSLGAGHSNQPQHF,TGCGCCAGCAGCTTGGGGGCAGGACATAGCAATCAGCCCCAGCATTTT
TRBJ1-6,TRBV9,.,.,CASSVAPVNSPLHF,TGTGCCAGCAGCGTAGCCCCCGTAAATTCACCCCTCCACTTT
TRBJ2-4,TRBV7-2,.,.,CASSPFGNIQYF,TGTGCCAGCAGCCCTTTTGGAAACATTCAGTACTTC
TRBJ1-1,TRBV9,TRBD1,.,CASRPQGMNTEAFF,TGTGCCAGCAGACCACAGGGGATGAACACTGAAGCTTTCTTT
TRBJ1-5,TRBV28,TRBD1,.,CASSGQGEGYSNQPQHF,TGTGCCAGCAGTGGACAGGGAGAAGGATATAGCAATCAGCCCCAGCATTTT
TRBJ2-4,TRBV6-1,.,.,CASSPMGGDQYF,TGTGCCAGCAGTCCTATGGGGGGCGATCAGTACTTC
TRBJ2-1,TRBV29-1,TRBD2,.,CSVVSGRSDNEQFF,TGCAGCGTTGTTAGCGGGCGTTCCGACAATGAGCAGTTCTTC
TRBJ1-6,TRBV10-2,.,.,CASSESRGTESPLHF,TGCGCCAGCAGTGAGTCAAGAGGTACGGAATCACCCCTCCACTTT
TRBJ2-5,TRBV19,.,once,CATGRTQETQYF,TGTGCCACTGGACGGACTCAAGAGACCCAGTACTTC
TRBJ2-3,TRBV18,.,once,CASSPLGPDTQYF,TGTGCCAGCTCACCATTAGGGCCAGATACGCAGTATTTT